One T cell receptor beta chain is described in this entry. The source of the sample is a study of T cells in localized non-small cell lung cancer. Produced via immunoSEQ multiplex PCR; TCRdb's table is partial and in-frame only. This table holds about 52,000 clones, more than 85% found once. The CDR3 is 14 amino acids. Germline values: CDR1 SGDLS, CDR2 YYNGEE. The ends were cut back, 3 bases at V and 3 bases at J, with 13 bases in the middle. The chain is built from TRBV9 and TRBJ2-7; D is perhaps TRBD2 (5 bases). The TCR originated in a female donor with stage II lung adenocarcinoma. The input for sequencing was PBMCs, taken before any cancer treatment. Written as DNA, the CDR3 is TGTGCCAGCAGCGCCCGATTCGAGGGCTACGAGCAGTACTTC. Residues: CASSARFEGYEQYF.